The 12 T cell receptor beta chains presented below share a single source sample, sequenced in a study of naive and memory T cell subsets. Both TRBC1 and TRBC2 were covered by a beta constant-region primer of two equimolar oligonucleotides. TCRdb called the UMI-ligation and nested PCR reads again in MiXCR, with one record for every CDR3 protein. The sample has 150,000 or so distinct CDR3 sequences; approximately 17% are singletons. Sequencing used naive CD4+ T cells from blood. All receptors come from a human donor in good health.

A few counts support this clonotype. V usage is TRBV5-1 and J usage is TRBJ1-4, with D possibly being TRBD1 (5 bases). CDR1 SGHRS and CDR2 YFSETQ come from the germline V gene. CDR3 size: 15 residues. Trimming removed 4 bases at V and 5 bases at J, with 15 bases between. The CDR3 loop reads CASSMGGGGNEKLFF. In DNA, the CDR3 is TGCGCCAGCAGCATGGGGGGTGGAGGGAATGAAAAACTGTTTTTT. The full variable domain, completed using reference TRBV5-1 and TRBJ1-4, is KAGVTQTPRYLIKTRGQQVTLSCSPISGHRSVSWYQQTPGQGLQFLFEYFSETQRNKGNFPGRFSGRQFSNSRSEMNVSTLELGDSALYLCASSMGGGGNEKLFFGSGTQLSVL.

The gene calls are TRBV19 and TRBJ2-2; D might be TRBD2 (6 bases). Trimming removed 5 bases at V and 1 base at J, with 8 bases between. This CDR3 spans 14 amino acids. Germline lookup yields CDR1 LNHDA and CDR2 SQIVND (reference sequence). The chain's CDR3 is CASSEAGNTGELFF. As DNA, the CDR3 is TGTGCCAGTAGTGAAGCGGGGAACACCGGGGAGCTGTTTTTT. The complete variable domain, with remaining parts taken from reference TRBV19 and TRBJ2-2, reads DGGITQSPKYLFRKEGQNVTLSCEQNLNHDAMYWYRQDPGQGLRLIYYSQIVNDFQKGDIAEGYSVSREKKESFPLTVTSAQKNPTAFYLCASSEAGNTGELFFGEGSRLTVL.

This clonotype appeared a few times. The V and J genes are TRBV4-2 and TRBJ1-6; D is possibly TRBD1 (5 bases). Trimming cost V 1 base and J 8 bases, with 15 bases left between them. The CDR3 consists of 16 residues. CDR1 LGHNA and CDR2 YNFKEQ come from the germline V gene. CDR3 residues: CASSQAPGEGDSPLHF. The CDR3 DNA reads TGTGCCAGCAGCCAAGCCCCGGGGGAGGGCGATTCACCCCTCCACTTT.

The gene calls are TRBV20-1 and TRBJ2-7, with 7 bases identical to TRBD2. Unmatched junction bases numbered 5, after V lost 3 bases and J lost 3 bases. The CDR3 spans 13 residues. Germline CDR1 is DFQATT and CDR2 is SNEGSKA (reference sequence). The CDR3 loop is CSASELAFYEQYF. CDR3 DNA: TGCAGTGCTAGCGAACTAGCGTTCTACGAGCAGTACTTC.

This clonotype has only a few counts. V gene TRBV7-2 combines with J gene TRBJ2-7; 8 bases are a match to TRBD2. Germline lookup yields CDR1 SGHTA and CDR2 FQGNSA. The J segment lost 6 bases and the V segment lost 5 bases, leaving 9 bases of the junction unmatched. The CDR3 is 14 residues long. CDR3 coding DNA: TGTGCCAGCAGCCATGGGACTAGGCCCCTCGAGCAGTACTTC. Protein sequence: CASSHGTRPLEQYF.

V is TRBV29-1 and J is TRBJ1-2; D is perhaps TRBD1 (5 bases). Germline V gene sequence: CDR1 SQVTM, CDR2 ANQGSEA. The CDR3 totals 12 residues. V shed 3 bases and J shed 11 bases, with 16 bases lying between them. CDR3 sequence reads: CSVDPLQAAYTF. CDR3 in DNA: TGCAGCGTTGACCCCTTACAGGCCGCGTACACCTTC.

CDR3 in DNA: TGTGCCAGCTCACTTGACAGGGGGGATCAGCCCCAGCATTTT. It encodes CASSLDRGDQPQHF. V is TRBV18 and J is TRBJ1-5, with 9 bases identical to TRBD1. The V gene's germline CDR1 is KGHSH and CDR2 LQKENI. This CDR3 contains 14 residues. Trimming took 4 bases from V and 5 from J; bases not matched to a gene: 3.

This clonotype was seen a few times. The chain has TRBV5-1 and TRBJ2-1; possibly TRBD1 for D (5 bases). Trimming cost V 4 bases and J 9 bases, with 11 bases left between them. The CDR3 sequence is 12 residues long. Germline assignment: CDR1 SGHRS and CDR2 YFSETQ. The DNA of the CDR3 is TGCGCCAGCAGCCCTGGGGCTGGTGAGCAGTTCTTC. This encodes CASSPGAGEQFF.

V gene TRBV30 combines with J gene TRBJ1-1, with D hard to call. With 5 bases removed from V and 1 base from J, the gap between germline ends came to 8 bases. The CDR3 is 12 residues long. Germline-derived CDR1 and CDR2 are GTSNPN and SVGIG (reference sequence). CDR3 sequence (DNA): TGTGCCTGGGGACTGCCGAACACTGAAGCTTTCTTT. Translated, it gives CAWGLPNTEAFF. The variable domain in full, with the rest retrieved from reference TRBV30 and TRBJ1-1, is SQTIHQWPATLVQPVGSPLSLECTVEGTSNPNLYWYRQAAGRGLQLLFYSVGIGQISSEVPQNLSASRPQDRQFILSSKKLLLSDSGFYLCAWGLPNTEAFFGQGTRLTVV.

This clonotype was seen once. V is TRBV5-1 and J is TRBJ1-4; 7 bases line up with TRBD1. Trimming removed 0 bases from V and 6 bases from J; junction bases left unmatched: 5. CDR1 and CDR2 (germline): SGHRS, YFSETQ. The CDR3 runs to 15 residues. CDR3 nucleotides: TGCGCCAGCAGCTTGGATGGGACAGAGTATGAAAAACTGTTTTTT. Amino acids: CASSLDGTEYEKLFF.

CDR3 sequence reads: CASSLRINQPQHF. CDR3 DNA sequence: TGTGCCAGCAGCCTTCGGATCAATCAGCCCCAGCATTTT. The chain couples TRBV3-1 to TRBJ1-5, with D uncertain. The CDR3 sequence is 13 residues long. The V gene's germline CDR1 is LGHDT and CDR2 YNNKEL (reference sequence). Trimming stripped 4 bases from V and 3 bases from J, with 7 bases between.

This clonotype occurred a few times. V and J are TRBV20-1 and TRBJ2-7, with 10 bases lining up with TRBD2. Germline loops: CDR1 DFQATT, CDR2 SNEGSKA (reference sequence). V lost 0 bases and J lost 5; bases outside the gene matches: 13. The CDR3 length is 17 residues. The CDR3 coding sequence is TGCAGTGCTAGAGATAATGGACCTGTGCTAGCGGGAGACGAGCAGTACTTC. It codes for CSARDNGPVLAGDEQYF.